Included here is one T cell receptor beta chain sequence, with context. The data originate from a study of CD8+ T cells in alopecia areata. The overall study: Tofacitinib dosing lasted 6 to 18 months, which was then followed by 6 months off drug.

cDNA prepared by RNA extraction and subsequent reverse transcription served as the template for sequencing. TCRdb's table, derived via immunoSEQ multiplex PCR, lists solely in-frame clones and lacks some. The top ten clones hold over 0.85% of a sample with 150,000 to 200,000 clones, around three fifths of them seen once. Trimming removed 6 bases from V and 1 base from J, with 15 bases in between. Germline V gene lookup returns CDR1 MGHRA and CDR2 YSYEKL. The CDR3 is 15 residues long. The treatment was: oral pan-JAK inhibitor, 5-10 mg twice daily. Here the sequenced sample was CD4+ T cells sorted from blood, taken at week 4, from a patient treated with tofacitinib. This sequence was found in a human donor with alopecia areata. The chain combines TRBV4-1 with TRBJ1-2; maybe TRBD1 (5 bases). The CDR3 loop reads CASRGSWGVNYGYTF. The CDR3 bases are TGCGCCAGCAGGGGTTCGTGGGGGGTTAACTATGGCTACACCTTC.